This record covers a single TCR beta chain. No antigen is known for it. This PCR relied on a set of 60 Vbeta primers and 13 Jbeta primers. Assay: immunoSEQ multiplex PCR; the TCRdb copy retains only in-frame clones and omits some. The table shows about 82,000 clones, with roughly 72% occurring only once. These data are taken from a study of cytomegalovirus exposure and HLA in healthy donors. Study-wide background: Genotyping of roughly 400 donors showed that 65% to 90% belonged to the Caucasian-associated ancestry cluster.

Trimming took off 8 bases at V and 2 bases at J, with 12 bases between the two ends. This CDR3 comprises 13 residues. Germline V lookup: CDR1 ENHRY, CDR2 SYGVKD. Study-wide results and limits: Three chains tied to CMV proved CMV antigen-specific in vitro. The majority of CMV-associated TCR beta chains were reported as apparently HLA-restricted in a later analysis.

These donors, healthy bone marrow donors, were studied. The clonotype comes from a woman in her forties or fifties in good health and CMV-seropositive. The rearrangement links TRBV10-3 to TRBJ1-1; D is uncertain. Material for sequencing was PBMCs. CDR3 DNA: TGTGCCATCTCGGCGGGGATAAACACTGAAGCTTTCTTT. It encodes CAISAGINTEAFF.